The clone carrying this TCR beta chain was detected only a few times. This entry belongs to a study of quantifying T cell responses using KT2 cells. Study information: RNA was reverse transcribed with TCR alpha and beta constant-region primers.

Germline V gene data show CDR1 as SEHNR and CDR2 as FQNEAQ (reference sequence). V was clipped by 5 bases and J by 0 bases, with 12 bases between them. This CDR3 comprises 15 residues. An oligo carrying a UMI was ligated to the cDNA 3' end. An equimolar mix of RC1.1 and RC1.2 primed the beta chain across TRBC1 and TRBC2. Each CDR3 protein is one row after TCRdb ran MiXCR on the UMI-ligation and nested PCR reads. Among some 50,000 distinct CDR3 sequences, more than 9% were seen once, and the ten largest hold about 10%. V gene TRBV7-9 combines with J gene TRBJ2-3; D perhaps matches TRBD2 (6 bases). The sequence was collected from a human donor. The source material was PBMCs spiked with cells of the T cell clone KT2. The CDR3 here is CASSLGRGSTDTQYF. Here the CDR3 DNA reads TGTGCCAGCAGCCTGGGCCGGGGGAGCACAGATACGCAGTATTTT.